The 6 T cell receptor beta chains below were found in one sample sequenced in a study of blood T cells in healthy people across ages. A second roughly 6 to 11 cycle PCR used barcoded and J-beta primers. TCRdb used MiXCR to reprocess the 5' RACE reads, holding one entry per CDR3 protein. The sample includes approximately 1.5 million distinct CDR3 sequences, around 40% of them seen just once. Sequenced sample: blood. These receptors were collected from a woman under 30 in good health.

This clonotype was counted between two and nine times. This rearrangement joins TRBV2 to TRBJ2-7; D is ambiguous. This CDR3 spans 12 amino acids. Per the germline V gene, CDR1 is SNHLY and CDR2 is FYNNEI. With 7 bases removed from V and 10 bases from J, the gap between germline ends came to 17 bases. The CDR3, as DNA: TGTGCCAGCACCGACGGTTCCAAGCCCCAGTACTTC. It translates to CASTDGSKPQYF.

V usage is TRBV12-3 or TRBV12-4 and J usage is TRBJ2-7; 10 bases fit TRBD2. The CDR3 runs 14 residues. J was trimmed by 1 base and V by 7 bases; bases with no gene match: 4. The CDR3 region is CASTEGLASYEQYF. CDR3 DNA: TGTGCCAGCACCGAGGGACTAGCGTCCTACGAGCAGTACTTC.

This clonotype has just a few counts. The chain recombines TRBV29-1 with TRBJ1-1; D call uncertain. Looked up from germline, CDR1 is SQVTM and CDR2 is ANQGSEA. The CDR3 covers 12 residues. V was clipped by 0 bases and J by 8 bases, with 10 bases between them. The CDR3 DNA follows: TGCAGCGTTGAAGATCAAGCGGGGGAAGCTTTCTTT. Protein sequence: CSVEDQAGEAFF.

The chain recombines TRBV3-1 with TRBJ2-7; tentative D call: TRBD1 (6 bases). V was clipped by 1 base and J by 3 bases, with 16 bases between them. CDR1 and CDR2 (germline): LGHDT, YNNKEL (reference sequence). The CDR3 is made up of 16 amino acids. This chain's CDR3 is CASSQASGEGGYEQYF. CDR3 bases: TGTGCCAGCAGCCAAGCTTCCGGGGAAGGGGGCTACGAGCAGTACTTC.

This clonotype was counted only a few times. The chain couples TRBV20-1 to TRBJ1-2; the D gene is possibly TRBD1 (5 bases). The CDR3 totals 13 residues. CDR1 is DFQATT and CDR2 is SNEGSKA in the germline V gene (reference sequence). The V end lost 7 bases, the J end lost 4 bases, and 16 bases lay between the germline ends. CDR3 region: CSESGTPRYGYTF. The CDR3 nucleotides are TGCAGTGAATCAGGGACGCCCCGCTATGGCTACACCTTC.

This CDR3 is CASSPDKGNGNTIYF. The CDR3, as DNA: TGTGCCAGCAGCCCGGACAAGGGAAACGGAAACACCATATATTTT. V and J are TRBV7-2 and TRBJ1-3; possible D gene TRBD1, 5 bases. There are 15 residues in the CDR3. Germline lookup yields CDR1 SGHTA and CDR2 FQGNSA. With 5 bases removed from V and 4 bases from J, the gap between germline ends came to 15 bases.